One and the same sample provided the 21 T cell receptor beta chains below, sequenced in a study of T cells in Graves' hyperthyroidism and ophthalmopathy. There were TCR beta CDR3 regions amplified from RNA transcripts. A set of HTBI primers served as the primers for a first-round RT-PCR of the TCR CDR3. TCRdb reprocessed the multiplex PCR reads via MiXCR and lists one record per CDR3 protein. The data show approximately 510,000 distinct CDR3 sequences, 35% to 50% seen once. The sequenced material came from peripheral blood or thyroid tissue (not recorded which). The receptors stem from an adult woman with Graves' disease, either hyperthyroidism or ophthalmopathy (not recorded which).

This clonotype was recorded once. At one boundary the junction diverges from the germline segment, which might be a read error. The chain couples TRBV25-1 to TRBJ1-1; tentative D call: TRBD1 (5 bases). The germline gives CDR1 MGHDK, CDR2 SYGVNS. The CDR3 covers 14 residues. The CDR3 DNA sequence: TGCGCCAGCAGTTACCAGGGCTTAGACACTGAAGCTTTCTTT. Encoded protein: CASSYQGLDTEAFF.

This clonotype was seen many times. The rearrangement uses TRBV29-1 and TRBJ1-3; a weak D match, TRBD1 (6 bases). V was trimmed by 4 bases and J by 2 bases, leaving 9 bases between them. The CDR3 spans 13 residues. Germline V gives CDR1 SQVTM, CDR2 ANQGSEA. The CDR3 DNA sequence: TGCAGCGTTGGACAGGATCCTGGAAACACCATATATTTT. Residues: CSVGQDPGNTIYF.

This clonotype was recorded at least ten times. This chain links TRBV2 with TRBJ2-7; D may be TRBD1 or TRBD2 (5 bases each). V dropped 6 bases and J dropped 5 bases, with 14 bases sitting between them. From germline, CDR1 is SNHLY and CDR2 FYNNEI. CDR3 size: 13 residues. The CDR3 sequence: CASSGTVSNEQYF. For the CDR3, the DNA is TGTGCCAGCAGCGGGACGGTCTCTAACGAGCAGTACTTC. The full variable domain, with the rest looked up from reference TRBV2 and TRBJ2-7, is EPEVTQTPSHQVTQMGQEVILRCVPISNHLYFYWYRQILGQKVEFLVSFYNNEISEKSEIFDDQFSVERPDGSNFTLKIRSTKLEDSAMYFCASSGTVSNEQYFGPGTRLTVT.

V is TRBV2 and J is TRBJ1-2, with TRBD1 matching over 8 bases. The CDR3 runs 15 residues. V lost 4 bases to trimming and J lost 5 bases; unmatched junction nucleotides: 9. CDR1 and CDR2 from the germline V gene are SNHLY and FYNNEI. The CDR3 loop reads CASSVQGAGRYGYTF. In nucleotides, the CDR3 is TGTGCCAGCAGTGTGCAGGGGGCAGGGCGATATGGCTACACCTTC.

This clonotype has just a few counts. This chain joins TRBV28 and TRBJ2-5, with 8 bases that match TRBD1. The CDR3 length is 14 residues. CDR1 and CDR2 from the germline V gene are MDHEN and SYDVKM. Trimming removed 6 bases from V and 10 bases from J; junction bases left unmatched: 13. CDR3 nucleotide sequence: TGTGCCAGCAGGCTTCAGGGGGCCGATGGATTCCAGTACTTC. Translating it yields CASRLQGADGFQYF.

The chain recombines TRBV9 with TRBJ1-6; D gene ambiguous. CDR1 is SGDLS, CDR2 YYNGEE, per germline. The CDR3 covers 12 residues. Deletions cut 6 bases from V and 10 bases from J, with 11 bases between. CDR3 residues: CASNLNRSPLHF. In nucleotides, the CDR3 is TGTGCCAGCAATCTGAATAGGTCACCCCTCCACTTT.

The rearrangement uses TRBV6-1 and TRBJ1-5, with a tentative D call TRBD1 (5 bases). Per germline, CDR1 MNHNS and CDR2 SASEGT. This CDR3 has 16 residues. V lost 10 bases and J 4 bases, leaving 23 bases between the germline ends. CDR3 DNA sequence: TGTGCCATCAGCGATACAGGTACCGGCGGGAATCAGCCCCAGCATTTT. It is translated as CAISDTGTGGNQPQHF.

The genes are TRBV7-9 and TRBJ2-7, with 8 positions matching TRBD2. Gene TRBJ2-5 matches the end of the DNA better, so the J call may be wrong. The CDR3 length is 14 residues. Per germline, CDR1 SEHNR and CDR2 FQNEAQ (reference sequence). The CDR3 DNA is TGTGCCAGCAGCCCCGGGAGGGCCGTGGAGACCCAGTACTTC. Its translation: CASSPGRAVETQYF.

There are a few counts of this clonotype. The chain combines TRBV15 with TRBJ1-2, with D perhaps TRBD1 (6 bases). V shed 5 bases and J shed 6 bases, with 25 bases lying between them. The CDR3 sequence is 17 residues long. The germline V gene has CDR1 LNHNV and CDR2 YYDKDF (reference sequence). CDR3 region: CATSVTRDTSGDDGYTF. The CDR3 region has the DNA TGTGCCACCAGCGTTACCCGGGACACTTCCGGGGACGATGGCTACACCTTC.

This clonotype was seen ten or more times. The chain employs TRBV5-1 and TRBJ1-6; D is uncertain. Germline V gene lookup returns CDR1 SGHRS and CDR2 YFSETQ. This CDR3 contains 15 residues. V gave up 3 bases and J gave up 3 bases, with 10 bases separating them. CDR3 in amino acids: CASSSGGSYNSPLHF. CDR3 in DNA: TGCGCCAGCAGCTCGGGAGGGAGCTATAATTCACCCCTCCACTTT. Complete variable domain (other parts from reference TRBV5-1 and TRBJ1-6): KAGVTQTPRYLIKTRGQQVTLSCSPISGHRSVSWYQQTPGQGLQFLFEYFSETQRNKGNFPGRFSGRQFSNSRSEMNVSTLELGDSALYLCASSSGGSYNSPLHFGNGTRLTVT.

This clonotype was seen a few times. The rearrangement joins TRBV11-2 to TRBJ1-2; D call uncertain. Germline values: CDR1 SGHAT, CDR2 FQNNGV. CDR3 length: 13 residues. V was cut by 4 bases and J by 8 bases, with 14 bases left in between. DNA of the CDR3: TGTGCCAGCAGCTCTGAGGCTCTATCCGGCTACACCTTC. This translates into CASSSEALSGYTF.

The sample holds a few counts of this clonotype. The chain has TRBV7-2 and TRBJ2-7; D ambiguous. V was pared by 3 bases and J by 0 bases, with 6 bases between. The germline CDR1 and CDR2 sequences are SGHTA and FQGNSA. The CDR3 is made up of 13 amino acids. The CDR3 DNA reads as TGTGCCAGCAGCTTGGCCATCTCCTACGAGCAGTACTTC. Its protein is CASSLAISYEQYF.

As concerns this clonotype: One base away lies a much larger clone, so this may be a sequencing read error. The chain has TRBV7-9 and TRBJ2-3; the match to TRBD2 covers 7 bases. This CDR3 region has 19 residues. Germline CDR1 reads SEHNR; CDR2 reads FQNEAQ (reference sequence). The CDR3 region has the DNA TGTGCCAGCAGCTTAGGGACCTGGGGAGGGAGTTCTGGCACAGGTACGCAGTATTTT. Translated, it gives CASSLGTWGGSSGTGTQYF.

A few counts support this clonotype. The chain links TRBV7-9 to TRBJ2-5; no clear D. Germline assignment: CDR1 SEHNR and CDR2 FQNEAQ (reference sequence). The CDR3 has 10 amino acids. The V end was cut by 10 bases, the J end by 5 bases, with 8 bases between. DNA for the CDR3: TGTGCCACCGCGACGGAGACCCAGTACTTC. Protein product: CATATETQYF.

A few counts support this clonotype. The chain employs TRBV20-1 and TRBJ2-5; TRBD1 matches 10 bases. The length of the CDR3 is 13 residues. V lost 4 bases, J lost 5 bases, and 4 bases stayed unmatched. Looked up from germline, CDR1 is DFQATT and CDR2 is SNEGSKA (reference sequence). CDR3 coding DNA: TGCAGTGCTAAGGGACAGGGGCTCGAGACCCAGTACTTC. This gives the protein CSAKGQGLETQYF.

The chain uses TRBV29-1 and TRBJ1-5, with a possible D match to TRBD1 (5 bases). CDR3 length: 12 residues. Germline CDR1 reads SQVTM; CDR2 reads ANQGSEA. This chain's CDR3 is CSSGRGNQPQHF. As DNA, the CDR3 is TGCAGTTCCGGACGGGGGAATCAGCCCCAGCATTTT.

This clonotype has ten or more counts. The chain's CDR3 is CASSPGQDSPLHF. CDR3 nucleotide sequence: TGTGCCAGCAGCCCTGGACAGGATTCACCCCTCCACTTT. The chain uses TRBV4-2 and TRBJ1-6; 7 nucleotides agree with TRBD1. The CDR3 loop spans 13 amino acids. The germline V gene encodes CDR1 LGHNA and CDR2 YNFKEQ. After removal of 4 bases from V and 8 bases from J, the junction contained 2 bases not matched to a gene.

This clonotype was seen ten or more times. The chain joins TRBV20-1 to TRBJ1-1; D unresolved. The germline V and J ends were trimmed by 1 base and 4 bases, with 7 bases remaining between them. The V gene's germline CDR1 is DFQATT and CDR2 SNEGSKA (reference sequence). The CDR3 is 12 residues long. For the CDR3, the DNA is TGCAGTGCTAGAGGACCCCCCACTGAAGCTTTCTTT. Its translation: CSARGPPTEAFF.

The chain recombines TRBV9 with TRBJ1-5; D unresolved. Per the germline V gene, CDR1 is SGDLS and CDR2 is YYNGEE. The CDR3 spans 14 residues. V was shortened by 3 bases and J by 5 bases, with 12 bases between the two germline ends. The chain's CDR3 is CASSGPDKDQPQHF. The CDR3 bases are TGTGCCAGCAGCGGACCTGACAAGGATCAGCCCCAGCATTTT.

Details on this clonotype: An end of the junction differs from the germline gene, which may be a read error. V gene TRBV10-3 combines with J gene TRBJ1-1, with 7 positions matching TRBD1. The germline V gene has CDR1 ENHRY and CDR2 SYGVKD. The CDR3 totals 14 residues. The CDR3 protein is CASSFGDRATEAFF. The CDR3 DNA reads TGTGCCAGCAGTTTTGGCGACAGGGCCACTGAAGCTTTCTTT.

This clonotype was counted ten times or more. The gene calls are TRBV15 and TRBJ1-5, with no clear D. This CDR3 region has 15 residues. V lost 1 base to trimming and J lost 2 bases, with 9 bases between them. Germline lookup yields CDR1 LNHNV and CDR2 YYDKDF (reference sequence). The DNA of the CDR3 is TGTGCCACCAGCAGAGGGACTCGAGGCAATCAGCCCCAGCATTTT. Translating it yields CATSRGTRGNQPQHF.